The 20 T cell receptor beta chains presented below share a single source sample, sequenced in a study of cytomegalovirus exposure and HLA in healthy donors. Use of 60 Vbeta and 13 Jbeta primers characterized the PCR. Produced via immunoSEQ multiplex PCR; TCRdb's table is partial and in-frame only. Among 150,000 to 200,000 clones listed, more than 65% were seen once. The sequenced material came from PBMCs. These receptors all come from a girl aged 5-17 years in good health and CMV-seropositive.

In this sample, this clone turned up once. The chain couples TRBV13 to TRBJ2-1; maybe TRBD2 (6 bases). From germline, CDR1 is PRHDT and CDR2 FYEKMQ (reference sequence). CDR3 size: 14 residues. Trimming removed 8 bases from V and 5 bases from J, with 16 bases in between. Here the CDR3 DNA reads TGTGCCAGCCGGGACTCCACAAACCACAATGAGCAGTTCTTC. Translation gives CASRDSTNHNEQFF.

The chain joins TRBV7-2 to TRBJ1-1, with D hard to call. V was shortened by 3 bases and J by 3 bases, with 5 bases between the two germline ends. This CDR3 is 12 amino acids long. CDR1 and CDR2 (germline): SGHTA, FQGNSA. CDR3 nucleotides: TGTGCCAGCAGCTTCCAGTACACTGAAGCTTTCTTT. Its translation: CASSFQYTEAFF.

The table lists this clone with a count of one. This rearrangement joins TRBV7-2 to TRBJ1-6; possible D gene TRBD1, 6 bases. The germline gives CDR1 SGHTA, CDR2 FQGNSA. The V gene lost 1 base and the J gene lost 6 bases, with 7 bases spanning the gap. The CDR3 totals 14 residues. This CDR3 reads CASSLVQGNSPLHF. The CDR3 DNA sequence: TGTGCCAGCAGCTTAGTACAGGGTAATTCACCCCTCCACTTT.

V and J are TRBV30 and TRBJ1-2; a weak D match, TRBD1 (6 bases). The germline V gene has CDR1 GTSNPN and CDR2 SVGIG (reference sequence). The CDR3 has 12 amino acids. Trimming left V 1 base short and J 10 bases short, with 13 bases between. For the CDR3, the DNA is TGTGCCTGGAGTGGACTACAGGGAACCTACACCTTC. Protein: CAWSGLQGTYTF.

The chain couples TRBV10-3 to TRBJ2-1, with TRBD1 identical over 10 bases. This CDR3 is 16 amino acids long. The J segment lost 4 bases and the V segment lost 3 bases, leaving 6 bases of the junction unmatched. From germline, CDR1 is ENHRY and CDR2 SYGVKD. In DNA, the CDR3 is TGTGCCATCAGTGAAAGGACAGGGGGGACTTACAATGAGCAGTTCTTC. This gives the protein CAISERTGGTYNEQFF.

The J gene is TRBJ2-5, the V gene TRBV5-1; 8 nucleotides match TRBD2. The CDR3 runs 16 residues. Germline values: CDR1 SGHRS, CDR2 YFSETQ. V trimming: 7 bases; J trimming: 2 bases; junction bases outside the gene matches: 13. This chain's CDR3 is CASRLGVSGEQETQYF. The DNA of the CDR3 is TGCGCCAGCCGCCTAGGGGTTAGCGGGGAACAAGAGACCCAGTACTTC.

The count of this clone is one. V is TRBV5-5 and J is TRBJ1-4; D unclear. CDR3 size: 16 residues. CDR1 is SGHKS and CDR2 is YYEKEE in the germline V gene (reference sequence). V was shortened by 0 bases and J by 6 bases, with 15 bases between the two germline ends. CDR3 sequence (DNA): TGTGCCAGCAGCTTGGCGATTGGGCACGAGTATGAAAAACTGTTTTTT. Its translation is CASSLAIGHEYEKLFF. The entire variable domain, with the rest obtained from reference TRBV5-5 and TRBJ1-4, is as follows: DAGVTQSPTHLIKTRGQQVTLRCSPISGHKSVSWYQQVLGQGPQFIFQYYEKEERGRGNFPDRFSARQFPNYSSELNVNALLLGDSALYLCASSLAIGHEYEKLFFGSGTQLSVL.

J is TRBJ2-3 and V is TRBV7-2; tentative D call: TRBD1 (6 bases). V lost 5 bases and J lost 2, with 20 bases in between. The CDR3 length is 17 residues. Germline loops: CDR1 SGHTA, CDR2 FQGNSA. CDR3 sequence: CASSNPMGAATTDTQYF. The CDR3 DNA reads TGTGCCAGCAGCAACCCAATGGGGGCCGCCACCACAGATACGCAGTATTTT. Full variable domain (remainder filled in from reference TRBV7-2 and TRBJ2-3): GAGVSQSPSNKVTEKGKDVELRCDPISGHTALYWYRQSLGQGLEFLIYFQGNSAPDKSGLPSDRFSAERTGGSVSTLTIQRTQQEDSAVYLCASSNPMGAATTDTQYFGPGTRLTVL.

A few counts support this clone. The junction departs from germline at one end; a sequencing error may be responsible. This sequence joins TRBV7-6 and TRBJ1-6; TRBD1 might be the D (6 bases). Germline V gene sequence: CDR1 SGHVS, CDR2 FNYEAQ. The CDR3 length is 15 residues. The CDR3 sequence is CASSIADSVNSPLHF. The CDR3 DNA follows: TGTGCCAGCAGCATAGCGGACAGTGTTAATTCACCCCTCCACTTT.

The V gene is TRBV5-1, the J gene TRBJ1-1, with 8 bases aligning to TRBD1. This CDR3 comprises 14 residues. V dropped 4 bases and J dropped 0; count of bases not matched to a gene: 2. Germline assignment: CDR1 SGHRS and CDR2 YFSETQ. The CDR3 loop is CASSPRGLNTEAFF. As DNA, the CDR3 is TGCGCCAGCAGCCCCAGGGGGCTGAACACTGAAGCTTTCTTT. Full variable domain (missing parts from reference TRBV5-1 and TRBJ1-1): KAGVTQTPRYLIKTRGQQVTLSCSPISGHRSVSWYQQTPGQGLQFLFEYFSETQRNKGNFPGRFSGRQFSNSRSEMNVSTLELGDSALYLCASSPRGLNTEAFFGQGTRLTVV.

The chain is built from TRBV10-3 and TRBJ2-7, with 9 nucleotides matching TRBD1. V lost 6 bases and J lost 3; bases outside the gene matches: 6. There are 14 residues in the CDR3. CDR1 ENHRY and CDR2 SYGVKD come from the germline V gene. CDR3 DNA sequence: TGTGCCATCAGCCCCGGGACAGGGTTCTACGAGCAGTACTTC. Its translation is CAISPGTGFYEQYF.

This sequence joins TRBV5-4 and TRBJ2-3; TRBD2 matches 12 bases. The germline V gene encodes CDR1 SGHNT and CDR2 YYREEE (reference sequence). Unmatched junction bases numbered 4, after V lost 0 bases and J lost 2 bases. This CDR3 region has 17 residues. The CDR3 DNA follows: TGTGCCAGCAGCTTGGTGAGACTAGCGGGGGCCACAGATACGCAGTATTTT. This sequence encodes CASSLVRLAGATDTQYF.

This chain joins TRBV7-8 and TRBJ1-1, with TRBD1 matching over 9 bases. Germline V gene lookup returns CDR1 SGHVS and CDR2 FQNEAQ. J was trimmed by 0 bases and V by 0 bases; bases with no gene match: 2. The length of the CDR3 is 16 residues. CDR3 in amino acids: CASSLAGTGMNTEAFF. CDR3 nucleotide sequence: TGTGCCAGCAGCTTAGCCGGGACAGGGATGAACACTGAAGCTTTCTTT.

Ten or more counts support this clone. This sequence joins TRBV11-2 and TRBJ1-2, with 9 nucleotides matching TRBD1. The CDR3 runs to 16 residues. Trimming cost V 0 bases and J 4 bases; bases outside gene matches: 6. CDR1 is SGHAT and CDR2 is FQNNGV in the germline V gene. The CDR3 region is CASSLDQGQGTYGYTF. CDR3 nucleotide sequence: TGTGCCAGCAGCTTAGACCAGGGACAGGGCACCTATGGCTACACCTTC.

The genes are TRBV2 and TRBJ1-1; D uncertain. Germline V CDR1 and CDR2: SNHLY, FYNNEI. Trimming removed 6 bases from V and 0 bases from J, with 5 bases in between. CDR3 size: 12 residues. The CDR3 loop is CASSQMNTEAFF. The CDR3 bases are TGTGCCAGCAGCCAAATGAACACTGAAGCTTTCTTT.

This clone was seen once. The genes are TRBV13 and TRBJ1-5, with a possible D match to TRBD1 (6 bases). Germline V gene data show CDR1 as PRHDT and CDR2 as FYEKMQ (reference sequence). The CDR3 covers 14 residues. V lost 5 bases, J lost 3 bases, and 11 bases lay in between. The chain's CDR3 is CASSAGQLNQPQHF. The CDR3 coding sequence is TGTGCCAGCAGCGCCGGACAGCTCAATCAGCCCCAGCATTTT.

The gene calls are TRBV15 and TRBJ2-7, with a weak D call TRBD1 (5 bases). The CDR3 consists of 15 residues. Germline CDR1 LNHNV, CDR2 YYDKDF (reference sequence). V lost 2 bases and J 4 bases, leaving 15 bases between the germline ends. CDR3 amino acids: CATSRPGQKLYEQYF. CDR3 sequence (DNA): TGTGCCACCAGCAGACCAGGACAAAAATTGTACGAGCAGTACTTC.

The chain couples TRBV6-6 to TRBJ1-1; the D is unclear. CDR3 length: 16 residues. Per the germline V gene, CDR1 is MNHNY and CDR2 is SVGAGI (reference sequence). V dropped 0 bases and J dropped 3 bases, with 14 bases sitting between them. In DNA form, the CDR3 reads TGTGCCAGCAGTTACTCCATCGGAGATTGGGACACTGAAGCTTTCTTT. Its translation is CASSYSIGDWDTEAFF.

This clone was detected once. The chain employs TRBV9 and TRBJ1-1; perhaps TRBD1 as D (6 bases). CDR3 length: 13 residues. V was cut by 0 bases and J by 4 bases, with 7 bases left in between. Germline V lookup: CDR1 SGDLS, CDR2 YYNGEE. CDR3 loop: CASSVGTATEAFF. For the CDR3, the DNA is TGTGCCAGCAGCGTAGGGACAGCCACTGAAGCTTTCTTT.

The chain joins TRBV30 to TRBJ1-1, with a weak D call TRBD1 (6 bases). V lost 2 bases and J lost 4, with 11 bases in between. This CDR3 contains 13 residues. Germline V gives CDR1 GTSNPN, CDR2 SVGIG (reference sequence). CDR3 region: CAWSQGPGTEAFF. CDR3 sequence (DNA): TGTGCCTGGAGTCAGGGGCCGGGCACTGAAGCTTTCTTT.